This T cell receptor beta chain was documented in a study of vaccination and CD4 T cells after COVID-19. Cultured CD4+ T-cell DNA underwent Oncomine TCR Beta short-read sequencing. TCRdb called the PCR reads again in MiXCR, with one record for every CDR3 protein. The data show some 16,000 distinct CDR3 sequences, 45% to 65% seen once. Notes on this clonotype: Its specificity is unknown.

The V segment lost 4 bases and the J segment 8 bases; nucleotides outside the gene matches: 1. CDR1 is SGHNT, CDR2 YENEEA, per germline. This CDR3 has 12 amino acids. Treatment here: approximately 9-day PBMC culture with coronavirus spike peptide pools or control peptides (ViraFEST assay). Sequencing input: CD4+ T cells from blood, cultured in vitro. The V call is TRBV11-3, the J call TRBJ2-1; 8 nucleotides agree with TRBD2. The sequence was collected from a human donor who had recovered from COVID-19. DNA of the CDR3: TGTGCCAGCAGCTCAGCGGGAGATGAGCAGTTCTTC. This encodes CASSSAGDEQFF.